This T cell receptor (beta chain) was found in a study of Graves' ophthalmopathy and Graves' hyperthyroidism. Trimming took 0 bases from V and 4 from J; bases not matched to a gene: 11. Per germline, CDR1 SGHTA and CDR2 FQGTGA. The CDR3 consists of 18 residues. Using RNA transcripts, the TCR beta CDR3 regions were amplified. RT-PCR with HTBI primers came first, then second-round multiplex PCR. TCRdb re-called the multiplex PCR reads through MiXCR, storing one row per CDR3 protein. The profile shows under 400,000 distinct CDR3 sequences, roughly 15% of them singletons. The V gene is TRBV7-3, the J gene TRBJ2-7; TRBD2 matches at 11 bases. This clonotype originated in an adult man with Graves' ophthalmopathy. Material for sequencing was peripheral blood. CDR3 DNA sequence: TGTGCCAGCAGCTTAACCTCACTAGCGGGAGTCGGGGCTTACGAGCAGTACTTC. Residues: CASSLTSLAGVGAYEQYF.